Described below is a single T cell receptor (beta chain) sequence and its context. No antigen is known for it. Some clones are missing from TCRdb's copy, which holds only in-frame ones; the method was immunoSEQ multiplex PCR. Of roughly 34,000 clones listed, around nine tenths are singletons. The V end was cut by 4 bases, the J end by 1 base, with 8 bases between. Germline V gene sequence: CDR1 SNHLY, CDR2 FYNNEI. The CDR3 consists of 13 residues. The data stem from a study of OX40 agonist ivuxolimab in advanced cancers. General observations from the study: Partial responders dosed at 0.1-3.0 mg/kg displayed clonal expansion ranking among the lowest. In CD8+ T cells, expanded clones were on average more numerous than in CD4+.

Prior autoimmune disease or systemic immunosuppression barred patients. The V gene is TRBV2, the J gene TRBJ2-7; D ambiguous. The sequence was collected from an adult with an advanced solid tumor such as melanoma, head and neck, liver or kidney cancer. The sequencing used CD4+ or CD8+ T cells sorted from blood, collected in a trial of the OX40 agonist ivuxolimab. The DNA of the CDR3 is TGTGCCAGCAGTGGGCTAGGTTCCTACGAGCAGTACTTC. Its protein product is CASSGLGSYEQYF.